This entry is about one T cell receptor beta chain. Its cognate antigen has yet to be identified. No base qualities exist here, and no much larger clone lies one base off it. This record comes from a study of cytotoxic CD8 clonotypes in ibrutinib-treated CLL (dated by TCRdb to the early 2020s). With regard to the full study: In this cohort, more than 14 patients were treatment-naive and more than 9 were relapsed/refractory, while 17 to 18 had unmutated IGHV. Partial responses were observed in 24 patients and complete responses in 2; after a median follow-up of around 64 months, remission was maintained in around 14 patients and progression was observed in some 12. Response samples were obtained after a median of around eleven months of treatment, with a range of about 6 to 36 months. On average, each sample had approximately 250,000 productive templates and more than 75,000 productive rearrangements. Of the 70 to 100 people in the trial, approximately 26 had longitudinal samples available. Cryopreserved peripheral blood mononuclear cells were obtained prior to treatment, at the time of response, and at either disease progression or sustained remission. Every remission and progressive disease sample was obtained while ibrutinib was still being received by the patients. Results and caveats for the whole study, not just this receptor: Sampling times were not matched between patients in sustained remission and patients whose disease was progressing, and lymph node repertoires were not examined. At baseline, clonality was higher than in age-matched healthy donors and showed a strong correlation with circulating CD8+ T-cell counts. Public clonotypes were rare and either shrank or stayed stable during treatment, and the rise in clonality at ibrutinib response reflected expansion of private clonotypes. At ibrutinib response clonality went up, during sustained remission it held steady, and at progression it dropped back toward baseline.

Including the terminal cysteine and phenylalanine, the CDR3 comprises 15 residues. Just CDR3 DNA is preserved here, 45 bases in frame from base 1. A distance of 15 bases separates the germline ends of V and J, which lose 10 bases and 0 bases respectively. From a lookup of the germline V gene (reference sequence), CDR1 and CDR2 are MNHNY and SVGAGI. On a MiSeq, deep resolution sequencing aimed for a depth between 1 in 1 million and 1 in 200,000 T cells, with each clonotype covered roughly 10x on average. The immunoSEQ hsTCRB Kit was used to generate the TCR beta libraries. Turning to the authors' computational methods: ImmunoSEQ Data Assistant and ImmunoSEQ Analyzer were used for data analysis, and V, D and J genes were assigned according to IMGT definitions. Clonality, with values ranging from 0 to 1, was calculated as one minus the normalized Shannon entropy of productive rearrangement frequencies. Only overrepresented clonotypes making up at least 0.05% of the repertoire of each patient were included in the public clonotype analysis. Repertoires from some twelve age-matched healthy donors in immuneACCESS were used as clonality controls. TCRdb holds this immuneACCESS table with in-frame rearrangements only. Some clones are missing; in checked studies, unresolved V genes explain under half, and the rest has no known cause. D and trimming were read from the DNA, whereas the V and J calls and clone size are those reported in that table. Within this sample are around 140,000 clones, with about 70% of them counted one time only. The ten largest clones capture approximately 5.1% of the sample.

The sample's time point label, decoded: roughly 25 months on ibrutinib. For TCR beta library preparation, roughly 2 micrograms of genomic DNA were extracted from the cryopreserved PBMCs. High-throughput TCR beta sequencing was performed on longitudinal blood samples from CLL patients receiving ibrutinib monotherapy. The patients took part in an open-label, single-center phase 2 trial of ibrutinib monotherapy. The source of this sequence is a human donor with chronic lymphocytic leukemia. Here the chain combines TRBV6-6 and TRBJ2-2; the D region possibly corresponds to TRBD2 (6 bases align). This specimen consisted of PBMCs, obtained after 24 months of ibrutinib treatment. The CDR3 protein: CATPRRGANTGELFF. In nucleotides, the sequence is TGTGCCACCCCCCGGCGGGGAGCGAACACCGGGGAGCTGTTTTTT.